This entry describes one T cell receptor (beta chain). This record comes from a study of blood T cell repertoires in COVID-19. Background on the study: COVID-19 samples, acute and convalescent, were from the United States, Italy and Spain. Sources were T cells, B-cell-depleted T cells, or PBMCs; the material itself was cDNA or gDNA.

Per the original data handling: The assay estimated nucleated cells by amplifying reference gene primers. TCRdb's table, derived via immunoSEQ multiplex PCR, lists solely in-frame clones and lacks some. V, J and clone size were drawn from that table, and D and trimming were deduced from the DNA. The top ten clones hold 0.5% to 0.55% of a sample with roughly 200,000 clones, around 90% of them seen once. Germline loops: CDR1 GTSNPN, CDR2 SVGIG (reference sequence). V was clipped by 2 bases and J by 13 bases; unmatched bases: 10. The CDR3 is made up of 14 amino acids. The genes are TRBV30 and TRBJ2-1; 11 bases are a match to TRBD1. The sequence derives from a man aged 50 to 59 with acute or convalescent COVID-19. What was sequenced was peripheral blood. DNA for the CDR3: TGTGCCTGGAGTATCGGACAGGGGGCTATGGTACAGTTCTTC. Protein sequence: CAWSIGQGAMVQFF.